This record concerns one T cell receptor (beta chain) sequence. The target of this receptor is not known. The input lacks base qualities; no much larger clone sits a single base away. Patients with a history of autoimmune disease or receiving systemic immunosuppression were excluded from the trial. In every dose cohort, peripheral blood was drawn for TCR sequencing at baseline, cycle 4 day 1, and cycle 7 day 1. The samples were drawn from a first-in-human, open-label, multicenter phase I dose-escalation trial of ivuxolimab. Adults with locally advanced or metastatic melanoma, renal cell carcinoma, hepatocellular carcinoma or head and neck squamous cell carcinoma were enrolled in the trial. CD4+ and CD8+ T cells were sorted separately from peripheral blood before TCR sequencing. To sequence the TCRbeta CDR3 region, genomic DNA was isolated from the sorted cells. The immunoSEQ Assay was used for sequencing of TCRbeta CDR3 regions. Not all clones reach the TCRdb copy of this immuneACCESS table, which keeps in-frame sequences only. Checked studies attribute under half of the gap to unresolved V genes and leave the rest unexplained. Within this sample are more than 60,000 clones, with 87% of them counted one time only. The ten largest clones capture 0.2% to 0.3% of the sample.

Trimmed from V: 5 bases; trimmed from J: 5 bases; junction bases lacking a gene match: 4. The CDR3, cysteine through phenylalanine, is 12 amino acids long. Kept here is only the CDR3 DNA, which spans 36 bases and is read in frame from base 1. CDR1 and CDR2 were assigned from the germline V gene as SQVTM and ANQGSEA. This entry comes from a study of OX40 agonist ivuxolimab in advanced cancers. Study-wide context: The costimulatory receptor OX40 (CD134) was targeted by ivuxolimab, a fully human IgG2 agonistic monoclonal antibody. Intravenous ivuxolimab was administered to patients every 2 weeks at six dose levels: 0.01, 0.1, 0.3, 1.5, 3 and 10 mg/kg. Among the roughly 52 dose-escalation patients, around 19 had hepatocellular carcinoma, 15 or so melanoma, 9 renal cell carcinoma and 9 head and neck cancer. In the dose-escalation cohort, around four fifths of patients were male, and the mean age was approximately 60 years, with a range of roughly 23 to 85. Patients were allowed to have had prior anti-PD-1, anti-PD-L1 or anti-CTLA-4 therapy, and roughly two fifths of the dose-escalation patients had been treated with checkpoint inhibitors. Partial responses were achieved by three dose-escalation patients, of whom one had hepatocellular carcinoma and two had cutaneous melanoma. The purpose of peripheral TCRbeta sequencing was to test whether ivuxolimab changed TCR sequence diversity and led to clonal T-cell expansion. The paper reports the monotherapy dose-escalation portion (N of about 50 patients) of the phase I ivuxolimab trial. Study-level results and caveats: In the 0.1-3.0 mg/kg groups, partial responders had among the lowest normalized peripheral clonal expansion, particularly in CD8+ T cells. At doses of 0.1 to 3.0 mg/kg, clonal expansion of both CD4+ and CD8+ blood T cells was observed from baseline to week 6. Low levels of normalized T-cell clonal expansion were also seen in some nonresponding patients. Which antigens the clonally expanded peripheral T cells were specific for was not determined. On average, CD8+ T cells showed more expanded clones than CD4+ T cells after ivuxolimab.

The receptor was derived from an adult with an advanced solid tumor such as melanoma, head and neck, liver or kidney cancer. This material consisted of CD4+ or CD8+ T cells sorted from blood, taken in a trial of the OX40 agonist ivuxolimab. The sequence is built from TRBV29-1 and TRBJ2-7; 9 bases in the middle match TRBD2. The CDR3 has the sequence CSVRLAGHEQYF. The nucleotide sequence is TGCAGCGTTAGGCTAGCGGGACACGAGCAGTACTTC.